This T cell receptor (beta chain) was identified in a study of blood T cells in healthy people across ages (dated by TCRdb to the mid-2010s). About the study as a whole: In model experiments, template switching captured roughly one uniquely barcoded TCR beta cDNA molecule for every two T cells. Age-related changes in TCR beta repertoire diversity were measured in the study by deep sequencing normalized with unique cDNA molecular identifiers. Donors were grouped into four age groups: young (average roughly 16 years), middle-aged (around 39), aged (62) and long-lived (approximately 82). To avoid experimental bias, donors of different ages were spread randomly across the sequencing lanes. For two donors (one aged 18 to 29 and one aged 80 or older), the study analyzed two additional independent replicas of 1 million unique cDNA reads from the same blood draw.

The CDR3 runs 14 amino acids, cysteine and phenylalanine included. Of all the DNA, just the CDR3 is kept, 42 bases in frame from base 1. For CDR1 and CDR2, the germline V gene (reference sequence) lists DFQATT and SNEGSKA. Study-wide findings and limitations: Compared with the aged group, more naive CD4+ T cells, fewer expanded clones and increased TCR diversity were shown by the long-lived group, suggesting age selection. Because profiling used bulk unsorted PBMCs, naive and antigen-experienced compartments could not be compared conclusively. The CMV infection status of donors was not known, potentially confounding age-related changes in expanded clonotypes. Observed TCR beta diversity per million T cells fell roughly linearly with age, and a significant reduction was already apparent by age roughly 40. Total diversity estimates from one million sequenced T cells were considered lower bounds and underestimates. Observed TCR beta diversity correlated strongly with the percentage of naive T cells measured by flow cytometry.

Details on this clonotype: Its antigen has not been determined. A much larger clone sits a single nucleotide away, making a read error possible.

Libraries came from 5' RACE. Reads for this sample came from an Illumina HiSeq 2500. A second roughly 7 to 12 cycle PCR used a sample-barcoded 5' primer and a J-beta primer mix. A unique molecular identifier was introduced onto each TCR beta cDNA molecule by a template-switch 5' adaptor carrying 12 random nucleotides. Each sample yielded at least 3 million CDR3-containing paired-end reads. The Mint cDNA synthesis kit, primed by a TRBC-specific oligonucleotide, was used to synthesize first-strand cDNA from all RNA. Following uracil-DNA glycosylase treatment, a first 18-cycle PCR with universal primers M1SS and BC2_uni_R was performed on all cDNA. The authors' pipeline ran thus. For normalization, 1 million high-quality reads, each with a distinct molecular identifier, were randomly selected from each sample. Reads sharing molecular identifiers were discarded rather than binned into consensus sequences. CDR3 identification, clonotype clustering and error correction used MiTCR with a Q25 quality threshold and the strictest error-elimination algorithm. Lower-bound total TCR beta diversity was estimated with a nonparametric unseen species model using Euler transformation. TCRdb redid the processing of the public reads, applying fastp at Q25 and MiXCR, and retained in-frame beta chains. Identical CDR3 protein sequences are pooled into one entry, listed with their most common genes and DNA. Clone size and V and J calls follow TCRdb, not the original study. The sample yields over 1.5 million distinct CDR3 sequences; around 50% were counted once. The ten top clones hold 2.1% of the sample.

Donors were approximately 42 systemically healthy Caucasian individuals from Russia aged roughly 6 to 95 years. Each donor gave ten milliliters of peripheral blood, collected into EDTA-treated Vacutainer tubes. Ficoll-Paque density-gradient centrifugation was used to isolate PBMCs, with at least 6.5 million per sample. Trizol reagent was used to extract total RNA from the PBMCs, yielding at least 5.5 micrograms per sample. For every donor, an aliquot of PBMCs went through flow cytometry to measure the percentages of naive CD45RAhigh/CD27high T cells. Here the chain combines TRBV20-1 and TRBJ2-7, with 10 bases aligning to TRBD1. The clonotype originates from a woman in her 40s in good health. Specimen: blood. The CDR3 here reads CGARKGQGSYEQYF. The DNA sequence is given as TGCGGTGCTAGGAAGGGACAGGGGAGCTACGAGCAGTACTTC.